The 18 T cell receptor beta chains in this list originate from one sample, sequenced in a study of T cells in Graves' hyperthyroidism and ophthalmopathy. The TCR beta CDR3 regions underwent amplification using RNA transcripts as the source. Carried out on the TCR CDR3, a first-round RT-PCR used the HTBI primer set. TCRdb reprocessed the multiplex PCR reads via MiXCR and lists one record per CDR3 protein. The sample includes approximately 530,000 distinct CDR3 sequences, over 15% of them seen just once. Sequenced: blood. Source of these receptors: a woman aged 18-29 years with Graves' hyperthyroidism.

This clonotype was seen many times. The junction shows a germline mismatch at one end, possibly a read error. The chain uses TRBV28 and TRBJ1-1; TRBD1 is a possible D gene (5 bases). CDR3 length: 15 residues. Per germline, CDR1 MDHEN and CDR2 SYDVKM. The CDR3 spells CVSSFWGSSFTEAFF. DNA of the CDR3: TGTGTCAGCAGTTTCTGGGGCAGTTCTTTCACTGAAGCTTTCTTT.

This clonotype was observed many times. The chain is built from TRBV20-1 and TRBJ1-5; a possible D gene is TRBD1 (6 bases). This CDR3 is built from 16 residues. Looked up from germline, CDR1 is DFQATT and CDR2 is SNEGSKA (reference sequence). Trimming shortened V by 1 base and J by 3 bases, and 16 bases separated the two germline ends. CDR3 amino acids: CSARATGQVFNQPQHF. CDR3 sequence (DNA): TGCAGTGCTAGAGCGACGGGACAAGTATTCAATCAGCCCCAGCATTTT.

The CDR3 coding sequence is TGTGCCAGCAGTCGTGGGGCCCCCGGGGAGCTGTTTTTT. It translates to CASSRGAPGELFF. The V call is TRBV14, the J call TRBJ2-2; tentatively, D is TRBD1 (5 bases). Germline CDR1 SGHDN, CDR2 FVKESK. The V and J ends lost 6 bases and 6 bases respectively, with 11 bases between them. The CDR3 loop spans 13 amino acids.

This clonotype was recorded at least ten times. The chain is built from TRBV6-1 and TRBJ2-3; D is uncertain. Germline values: CDR1 MNHNS, CDR2 SASEGT. V was clipped by 5 bases and J by 5 bases, with 23 bases between them. This CDR3 has 17 residues. The CDR3 region has the DNA TGTGCCAGCAGTAAAGGCCTTGGGGTTACAACGGGAGATACGCAGTATTTT. It yields the protein CASSKGLGVTTGDTQYF.

On this clonotype: A single base separates this from a much larger clone, so it may be a read error. The chain couples TRBV6-2 or TRBV6-3 to TRBJ1-6, with 10 positions matching TRBD1. V shed 5 bases, J shed 4 bases, and the junction held 17 bases outside the gene matches. In germline, CDR1 is MNHEY, CDR2 SVGEGT. The CDR3 consists of 20 residues. The CDR3 region is CASSHPRDRGEELYNSPLHF. The CDR3, as DNA: TGTGCCAGCAGTCACCCCCGGGACAGGGGAGAGGAACTGTATAATTCACCCCTCCACTTT.

This chain joins TRBV24-1 and TRBJ2-7, with TRBD1 matching 8 bases. CDR3 size: 16 residues. The germline CDR1 and CDR2 sequences are KGHDR and SFDVKD. Trimming at V came to 3 bases and at J to 6 bases, leaving 12 bases not matched to a gene. In DNA form, the CDR3 reads TGTGCCACCAGTGATGAAACCGGGACAGGACCCCTCGAGCAGTACTTC. It specifies CATSDETGTGPLEQYF.

This clonotype occurred many times. The CDR3 loop is CSAGTTNEQYF. DNA of the CDR3: TGCAGTGCTGGCACCACGAACGAGCAGTACTTC. The V gene is TRBV20-1, the J gene TRBJ2-7; D remains ambiguous. CDR1 is DFQATT and CDR2 is SNEGSKA in the germline V gene (reference sequence). The CDR3 has 11 amino acids. Between the trimmed V and J ends, which lost 5 bases and 5 bases, there was a span of 10 bases.

The sample holds a few counts of this clonotype. The chain recombines TRBV9 with TRBJ2-5; TRBD2 matches at 11 bases. This CDR3 region has 16 residues. V shed 3 bases, J shed 1 base, and the junction held 5 bases outside the gene matches. Germline-derived CDR1 and CDR2 are SGDLS and YYNGEE. CDR3: CASSASTSGAQETQYF. CDR3 in DNA: TGTGCCAGCAGCGCCTCGACTAGCGGGGCCCAAGAGACCCAGTACTTC.

The sample holds many counts of this clonotype. The genes are TRBV6-2 or TRBV6-3 and TRBJ2-1, with 10 bases aligning to TRBD2. In germline, CDR1 is MNHEY, CDR2 SVGEGT. The CDR3 loop spans 13 amino acids. V gave up 6 bases and J gave up 10 bases; unmatched junction bases: 6. CDR3 residues: CASSEPSGREQFF. CDR3 DNA sequence: TGTGCCAGCAGCGAGCCTAGCGGGAGAGAGCAGTTCTTC.

This clonotype has a handful of counts. V usage is TRBV9 and J usage is TRBJ2-1; 9 bases align to TRBD2. The germline V gene has CDR1 SGDLS and CDR2 YYNGEE. This CDR3 has 17 amino acids. V dropped 0 bases and J dropped 7; count of bases not matched to a gene: 11. The chain's CDR3 is CASSVDGSSGVGNEQFF. The CDR3 region has the DNA TGTGCCAGCAGCGTAGACGGGTCTAGCGGGGTTGGGAATGAGCAGTTCTTC.

V and J are TRBV12-3 or TRBV12-4 and TRBJ2-2; D remains ambiguous. The V and J ends lost 3 bases and 5 bases respectively, with 16 bases between them. CDR3 length equals 16 residues. The CDR3 reads CASSLFSDVWTGELFF. The CDR3 nucleotides are TGTGCCAGCAGTTTGTTTAGTGATGTCTGGACCGGGGAGCTGTTTTTT.

This clonotype came up many times. The rearrangement uses TRBV6-1 and TRBJ2-3; TRBD2 matches at 9 bases. Germline loops: CDR1 MNHNS, CDR2 SASEGT. V lost 6 bases to trimming and J lost 6 bases; unmatched junction nucleotides: 16. The CDR3 runs 17 residues. CDR3 bases: TGTGCCAGCAGGGACCTCGGGAGGCGGGAGGGGGTGGATACGCAGTATTTT. Protein: CASRDLGRREGVDTQYF.

J is TRBJ1-1 and V is TRBV6-5; D not resolved. The CDR3 sequence is 15 residues long. V was pared by 10 bases and J by 4 bases, with 22 bases between. The germline gives CDR1 MNHEY, CDR2 SVGAGI. The CDR3 DNA is TGTGCCAACTGTTCTGGGTATAGAGGAGTCACTGAAGCTTTCTTT. Translating it yields CANCSGYRGVTEAFF.

The V call is TRBV6-6, the J call TRBJ1-5; tentative D call: TRBD1 (6 bases). The germline CDR1 and CDR2 sequences are MNHNY and SVGAGI (reference sequence). Trimming cost V 0 bases and J 4 bases, with 19 bases left between them. This CDR3 has 18 residues. In nucleotides, the CDR3 is TGTGCCAGCAGTTACTCGGGTGTCGGGGGGGCTAGGAATCAGCCCCAGCATTTT. Residues: CASSYSGVGGARNQPQHF.

This clonotype came up many times. J is TRBJ1-6 and V is TRBV27; tentative D call: TRBD1 (5 bases). Deletions cut 3 bases from V and 1 base from J, with 13 bases between. In germline, CDR1 is MNHEY, CDR2 SMNVEV (reference sequence). CDR3 length: 17 amino acids. The CDR3 DNA reads as TGTGCCAGCAGTTTTATGGACACGCGTTCCTATAATTCACCCCTCCACTTT. Its translation: CASSFMDTRSYNSPLHF.

This clonotype was observed a few times. The rearrangement joins TRBV5-8 to TRBJ2-4; D may be TRBD1 (6 bases). Trimming removed 4 bases from V and 4 bases from J, with 18 bases in between. The V gene's germline CDR1 is SGHTS and CDR2 YDEGEE. CDR3 length: 16 residues. CDR3 DNA sequence: TGTGCCAGCAGCGGCGCCCCTACAGGGCCAAAAAACATTCAGTACTTC. Amino acid sequence: CASSGAPTGPKNIQYF.

This clonotype occurred a few times. The chain carries TRBV7-9 and TRBJ2-5; no clear D gene. This CDR3 is 14 amino acids long. Per germline, CDR1 SEHNR and CDR2 FQNEAQ (reference sequence). Trimming removed 1 base at V and 2 bases at J, with 8 bases between. The chain's CDR3 is CASSLDGKQETQYF. CDR3 DNA sequence: TGTGCCAGCAGCTTAGACGGTAAACAAGAGACCCAGTACTTC. Filled out from reference TRBV7-9 and TRBJ2-5, the complete variable domain reads DTGVSQNPRHKITKRGQNVTFRCDPISEHNRLYWYRQTLGQGPEFLTYFQNEAQLEKSRLLSDRFSAERPKGSFSTLEIQRTEQGDSAMYLCASSLDGKQETQYFGPGTRLLVL.

The chain uses TRBV29-1 and TRBJ2-6, with D uncertain. Per the germline V gene, CDR1 is SQVTM and CDR2 is ANQGSEA. The CDR3 extends over 12 amino acids. Trimming pared 7 bases from V and 4 bases from J, leaving 8 bases between. CDR3 residues: CSAESGANVLTF. The CDR3 nucleotides are TGCAGCGCAGAGTCAGGGGCCAACGTCCTGACTTTC. The whole variable domain, remainder taken from reference TRBV29-1 and TRBJ2-6, is SAVISQKPSRDICQRGTSLTIQCQVDSQVTMMFWYRQQPGQSLTLIATANQGSEATYESGFVIDKFPISRPNLTFSTLTVSNMSPEDSSIYLCSAESGANVLTFGAGSRLTVL.